This T cell receptor beta chain was identified during a study of shared clonotypes between healthy human individuals. TCRdb keeps only in-frame clones here, not all; method: immunoSEQ multiplex PCR. The sample consists of approximately 500,000 clones, about three quarters of them appearing once. The CDR3 contains 13 residues. Per the germline V gene, CDR1 is SEHNR and CDR2 is FQNEAQ (reference sequence). V lost 5 bases, J lost 6 bases, and 7 bases stayed unmatched. The chain links TRBV7-9 to TRBJ2-7; the match to TRBD1 covers 7 bases. This TCR derives from a middle-aged woman in good health. Some clones in this sample may be carry-over from other donors' samples. The material sequenced was PBMCs. Written as DNA, the CDR3 is TGTGCCAGCAGCGAGTACAGGGGTGGCGAGCAGTACTTC. Its translation is CASSEYRGGEQYF.